The next 21 T cell receptor beta chains were all read from a single sample in a study of blood T cell repertoires in COVID-19. Assay used: immunoSEQ multiplex PCR; TCRdb lists only in-frame clones, some missing. This sample has under 450,000 clones, with over 75% found just once. What was sequenced was PBMCs or T cells enriched from blood (not recorded which). The receptor source for this set is a woman in her 30s who had recovered from COVID-19.

The rearrangement uses TRBV27 and TRBJ2-3, with D tentatively TRBD2 (5 bases). V lost 2 bases, J lost 9 bases, and 15 bases lay in between. Germline loops: CDR1 MNHEY, CDR2 SMNVEV (reference sequence). The CDR3 extends over 14 amino acids. The CDR3 bases are TGTGCCAGCAGTTTACCGACCATTGGAGGCACGCAGTATTTT. Its translation: CASSLPTIGGTQYF.

This clone was seen once. V is TRBV29-1 and J is TRBJ2-7; 8 positions agree with TRBD2. With V trimmed by 2 bases and J by 3 bases, 3 bases remained unmatched. The CDR3 sequence is 13 residues long. In germline, CDR1 is SQVTM, CDR2 ANQGSEA. CDR3 sequence reads: CSVETSGLYEQYF. The CDR3 nucleotides read TGCAGCGTTGAAACTAGCGGCCTCTACGAGCAGTACTTC.

The V and J genes are TRBV5-1 and TRBJ1-2; 11 bases match TRBD1. Germline V gene lookup returns CDR1 SGHRS and CDR2 YFSETQ. The CDR3 extends over 14 amino acids. The V and J ends lost 6 bases and 7 bases, in that order; junction bases with no gene match: 8. The CDR3, as DNA: TGCGCCAGCAACCTGGACAGGGGGCAGGGTGGCTACACCTTC. It codes for CASNLDRGQGGYTF.

V is TRBV5-4 and J is TRBJ1-3; D is perhaps TRBD1 (6 bases). Trimming shortened V by 4 bases and J by 5 bases, and 13 bases separated the two germline ends. The length of the CDR3 is 14 residues. CDR1 is SGHNT, CDR2 YYREEE, per germline (reference sequence). CDR3 coding DNA: TGTGCCAGCAGCCATGGGACATCAAGAAACACCATATATTTT. Protein product: CASSHGTSRNTIYF.

The DNA of the CDR3 is TGTGCCAGCAGTTACTCCAGGTTACACGAGCAGTACTTC. Its translation is CASSYSRLHEQYF. J is TRBJ2-7 and V is TRBV6-5, with no clear D. V was trimmed by 0 bases and J by 5 bases, leaving 8 bases between them. CDR3 length equals 13 residues. Germline lookup yields CDR1 MNHEY and CDR2 SVGAGI.

The gene calls are TRBV30 and TRBJ1-2; D is perhaps TRBD1 (6 bases). The germline V and J ends were trimmed by 6 bases and 6 bases, with 17 bases remaining between them. The CDR3 has 13 residues. Per germline, CDR1 GTSNPN and CDR2 SVGIG (reference sequence). DNA for the CDR3: TGTGCCTGCTCGGGGGGCTGGTTGGATGGCTACACCTTC. Translation gives CACSGGWLDGYTF.

The V call is TRBV7-9, the J call TRBJ2-1, with a tentative D call TRBD2 (6 bases). The V gene lost 5 bases and the J gene lost 4 bases, with 12 bases spanning the gap. CDR1 and CDR2 (germline): SEHNR, FQNEAQ (reference sequence). This CDR3 contains 14 residues. CDR3 sequence reads: CASSPRTIYNEQFF. For the CDR3, the DNA is TGTGCCAGCAGCCCCCGGACTATTTACAATGAGCAGTTCTTC.

The V and J genes are TRBV10-3 and TRBJ1-6, with a tentative D call TRBD1 (5 bases). Germline values: CDR1 ENHRY, CDR2 SYGVKD. V shed 2 bases and J shed 4 bases, with 12 bases lying between them. CDR3 size: 16 residues. The CDR3 reads CAISERSGQYNSPLHF. The CDR3 DNA follows: TGTGCCATCAGTGAGAGGTCAGGGCAATATAATTCACCCCTCCACTTT.

The V gene is TRBV11-2, the J gene TRBJ1-1; the match to TRBD1 covers 7 bases. The CDR3 sequence is 16 residues long. Looked up from germline, CDR1 is SGHAT and CDR2 is FQNNGV. V lost 4 bases to trimming and J lost 5 bases; unmatched junction nucleotides: 13. The CDR3 nucleotides are TGTGCCAGCAGCTCCCGCCGGACAGGCTTGGGGACTGAAGCTTTCTTT. Protein: CASSSRRTGLGTEAFF.

The chain couples TRBV2 to TRBJ1-2, with 7 bases matching TRBD1. This CDR3 is built from 13 residues. Per germline, CDR1 SNHLY and CDR2 FYNNEI. J lost 5 bases, V lost 3 bases, and 3 bases had no gene match. The CDR3 DNA follows: TGTGCCAGCAGTGAGGCGACAGGGTATGGCTACACCTTC. Encoded protein: CASSEATGYGYTF.

The V gene is TRBV7-8, the J gene TRBJ2-7; a weak D match, TRBD2 (5 bases). V was shortened by 6 bases and J by 2 bases, with 14 bases between the two germline ends. CDR3 length: 14 residues. The germline CDR1 and CDR2 sequences are SGHVS and FQNEAQ. The CDR3 protein is CASSLRTGTYEQYF. The DNA of the CDR3 is TGTGCCAGCAGTCTTAGAACGGGGACCTACGAGCAGTACTTC.

This chain links TRBV9 with TRBJ1-2; D remains unclear. V was trimmed by 3 bases and J by 3 bases, leaving 6 bases between them. This CDR3 has 12 amino acids. Germline V gene sequence: CDR1 SGDLS, CDR2 YYNGEE. CDR3 nucleotide sequence: TGTGCCAGCAGCGGGAGGGACTATGGCTACACCTTC. Protein product: CASSGRDYGYTF.

As DNA, the CDR3 is TGTGCCAGCACGCCGGGACTCAGTCCTGAAGCTTTCTTT. Translated, it gives CASTPGLSPEAFF. This chain links TRBV18 with TRBJ1-1; D perhaps matches TRBD1 (5 bases). V was shortened by 8 bases and J by 6 bases, with 16 bases between the two germline ends. The CDR3 has 13 amino acids. Germline CDR1 reads KGHSH; CDR2 reads LQKENI. Full variable domain (rest looked up from reference TRBV18 and TRBJ1-1): NAGVMQNPRHLVRRRGQEARLRCSPMKGHSHVYWYRQLPEEGLKFMVYLQKENIIDESGMPKERFSAEFPKEGPSILRIQQVVRGDSAAYFCASTPGLSPEAFFGQGTRLTVV.

The chain combines TRBV15 with TRBJ2-7, with D tentatively TRBD2 (6 bases). The CDR3 is 19 amino acids. V gave up 1 base and J gave up 0 bases, with 22 bases separating them. Germline V gene data show CDR1 as LNHNV and CDR2 as YYDKDF (reference sequence). The CDR3 protein is CATSRGPFGAAGTSYEQYF. CDR3 DNA: TGTGCCACCAGCAGAGGACCTTTCGGAGCGGCGGGAACCTCCTACGAGCAGTACTTC.

The chain is built from TRBV15 and TRBJ2-7; a weak D match, TRBD1 (5 bases). There are 13 residues in the CDR3. V lost 2 bases to trimming and J lost 3 bases, with 8 bases between them. Germline V gene lookup returns CDR1 LNHNV and CDR2 YYDKDF (reference sequence). The CDR3 DNA is TGTGCCACCAGCAGATCGGACAACTACGAGCAGTACTTC. Residues: CATSRSDNYEQYF.

The chain employs TRBV19 and TRBJ1-2; TRBD1 agrees at 10 bases. The CDR3 runs 15 residues. Germline V gene sequence: CDR1 LNHDA, CDR2 SQIVND (reference sequence). The V gene end was trimmed by 6 bases and the J gene end by 5 bases; junction bases not matched to a gene: 9. The CDR3 region has the DNA TGTGCCAGTAGCCTAAACGACAGGGGGCTATATGGCTACACCTTC. Translation: CASSLNDRGLYGYTF. Combining the CDR3 with reference TRBV19 and TRBJ1-2 gives the whole variable domain DGGITQSPKYLFRKEGQNVTLSCEQNLNHDAMYWYRQDPGQGLRLIYYSQIVNDFQKGDIAEGYSVSREKKESFPLTVTSAQKNPTAFYLCASSLNDRGLYGYTFGSGTRLTVV.

This clone came up a few times. The V call is TRBV18, the J call TRBJ2-2; TRBD1 aligns across 10 bases. The V and J ends lost 0 bases and 2 bases, in that order; junction bases with no gene match: 0. CDR1 KGHSH and CDR2 LQKENI come from the germline V gene. CDR3 length: 16 residues. CDR3 sequence reads: CASSPPTGGNTGELFF. CDR3 in DNA: TGTGCCAGCTCACCACCGACAGGGGGCAACACCGGGGAGCTGTTTTTT. Full variable domain (remainder filled in from reference TRBV18 and TRBJ2-2): NAGVMQNPRHLVRRRGQEARLRCSPMKGHSHVYWYRQLPEEGLKFMVYLQKENIIDESGMPKERFSAEFPKEGPSILRIQQVVRGDSAAYFCASSPPTGGNTGELFFGEGSRLTVL.

V and J are TRBV11-2 and TRBJ2-2; 9 bases are a match to TRBD1. The J segment lost 6 bases and the V segment lost 5 bases, leaving 7 bases of the junction unmatched. Per germline, CDR1 SGHAT and CDR2 FQNNGV. The CDR3 sequence is 15 residues long. CDR3 region: CASSPWDREAGELFF. CDR3 in DNA: TGTGCCAGCAGCCCCTGGGACAGGGAGGCCGGGGAGCTGTTTTTT.

This clone came up once. J is TRBJ2-5 and V is TRBV5-5, with D tentatively TRBD1 (6 bases). The V end was cut by 5 bases, the J end by 2 bases, with 19 bases between. The germline V gene has CDR1 SGHKS and CDR2 YYEKEE (reference sequence). The CDR3 totals 16 residues. The CDR3 here is CASRLEQGSPQETQYF. In DNA form, the CDR3 reads TGTGCCAGCAGACTGGAGCAGGGGTCCCCACAAGAGACCCAGTACTTC.

The chain carries TRBV6-5 and TRBJ2-1; 10 bases map to TRBD1. Germline V gene data show CDR1 as MNHEY and CDR2 as SVGAGI. The CDR3 is 15 amino acids. J gave up 10 bases and V 2 bases, and 8 bases lay outside the gene matches. As DNA, the CDR3 is TGTGCCAGCAGTTACGTGGGGACAGGGGCGGTCGAGCAGTTCTTC. Translated: CASSYVGTGAVEQFF.

J is TRBJ1-4 and V is TRBV6-5; D is ambiguous. Germline lookup yields CDR1 MNHEY and CDR2 SVGAGI. The V end lost 0 bases, the J end lost 0 bases, and 8 bases lay between the germline ends. The CDR3 consists of 16 residues. The CDR3 DNA reads as TGTGCCAGCAGTTACTCGACTGACCCAACTAATGAAAAACTGTTTTTT. It codes for CASSYSTDPTNEKLFF.